This section outlines one T cell receptor (beta chain) sequence together with its context. What it binds is not known. The sample belongs to a study of vaccination and CD4 T cells after COVID-19. The overall study: Four females and six males made up the convalescents, with two Hispanic. Study conclusions and caveats: Within the convalescent patients, spike mono-reactivity was found in 304 of 307 vaccine-specific clones.

The treatment is: roughly 11-day PBMC culture with coronavirus spike peptide pools or control peptides (ViraFEST assay). Dates of positive PCR ran from March to December 2020, before US Alpha, Beta and Delta variants. An Oncomine TCR Beta short-read assay was used to sequence the DNA from cultured CD4+ T cells. TCRdb fed the PCR reads into MiXCR, producing one record per CDR3 protein. The sample records over 8,000 distinct CDR3 sequences, 50% to 60% being singletons. Germline-derived CDR1 and CDR2 are SGHDN and FVKESK. V trimming: 5 bases; J trimming: 3 bases; junction bases outside the gene matches: 11. There are 16 residues in the CDR3.

The chain has TRBV14 and TRBJ2-3, with 7 bases that match TRBD2. Sequenced material: CD4+ T cells from blood, cultured in vitro. This sequence was found in a human donor who had recovered from COVID-19. In DNA form, the CDR3 reads TGTGCCAGCAGCTGGATATCGGGGGGAAGGACAGATACGCAGTATTTT. This sequence encodes CASSWISGGRTDTQYF.